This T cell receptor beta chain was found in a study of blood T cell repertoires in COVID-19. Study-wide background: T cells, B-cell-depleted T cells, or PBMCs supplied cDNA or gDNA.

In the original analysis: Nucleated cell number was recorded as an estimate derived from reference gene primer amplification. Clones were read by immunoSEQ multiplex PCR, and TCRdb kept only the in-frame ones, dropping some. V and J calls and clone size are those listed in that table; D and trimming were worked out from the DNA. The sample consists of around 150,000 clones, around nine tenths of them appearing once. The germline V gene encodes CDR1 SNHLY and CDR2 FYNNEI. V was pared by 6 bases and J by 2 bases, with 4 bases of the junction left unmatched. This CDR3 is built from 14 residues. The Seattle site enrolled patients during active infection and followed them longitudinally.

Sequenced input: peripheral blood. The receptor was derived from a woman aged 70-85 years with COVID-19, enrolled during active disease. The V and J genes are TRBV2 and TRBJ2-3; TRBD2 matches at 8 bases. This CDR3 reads CASSAGGPTDTQYF. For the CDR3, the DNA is TGTGCCAGCAGCGCGGGGGGCCCCACAGATACGCAGTATTTT.